One and the same sample provided the 18 T cell receptor beta chains below, sequenced in a study of Ad26.COV2.S vaccination and SARS-CoV-2 variants. The treatment: approximately 18 received Ad26.COV2.S at low or high dose, single or two shots; about five received placebo; per-sample allocation not given. It was on day 63 after the first vaccine or placebo injection that samples were taken. Profiled with immunoSEQ multiplex PCR; TCRdb holds only in-frame clones, not every one. Of 410,000 or so clones in the sample, roughly 90% are singletons; the top ten hold around 1.7%. This specimen consisted of peripheral blood, obtained in a trial of Ad26.COV2.S vaccine versus placebo. These receptors all come from a person between 18 and 65 years old who received the Ad26.COV2.S COVID-19 vaccine or a placebo.

The chain is built from TRBV7-2 and TRBJ2-5; D remains unclear. V lost 6 bases to trimming and J lost 5 bases, with 16 bases between them. CDR1 and CDR2 from the germline V gene are SGHTA and FQGNSA. The CDR3 totals 14 residues. The CDR3 here is CASSTPMGWETQYF. CDR3 DNA sequence: TGTGCCAGCAGTACACCGATGGGGTGGGAGACCCAGTACTTC.

V usage is TRBV12-3 or TRBV12-4 and J usage is TRBJ2-1; 7 bases fit TRBD1. The CDR3 length is 12 residues. After removal of 6 bases from V and 8 bases from J, the junction contained 4 bases not matched to a gene. CDR3 coding DNA: TGTGCCAGCAGCAGGGGGTTCTATGAGCAGTTCTTC. The encoded protein is CASSRGFYEQFF.

This chain connects TRBV5-1 to TRBJ2-1, with 11 positions matching TRBD2. From germline, CDR1 is SGHRS and CDR2 YFSETQ. CDR3 length: 15 residues. V was clipped by 1 base and J by 7 bases; unmatched bases: 4. In DNA form, the CDR3 reads TGCGCCAGCAGCTTGATAGCGGGGGGGCGAAATGAGCAGTTCTTC. Translation gives CASSLIAGGRNEQFF.

The chain has TRBV5-1 and TRBJ1-1; D ambiguous. CDR1 and CDR2 (germline): SGHRS, YFSETQ. Trimming removed 3 bases from V and 2 bases from J, with 14 bases in between. CDR3 size: 15 residues. CDR3 residues: CASSSSTRANTEAFF. Written as DNA, the CDR3 is TGCGCCAGCAGCTCGTCGACAAGGGCAAACACTGAAGCTTTCTTT.

This clone was detected only once. The chain is built from TRBV10-3 and TRBJ1-2; weak D call: TRBD1 (6 bases). Germline lookup yields CDR1 ENHRY and CDR2 SYGVKD. This CDR3 has 18 residues. V lost 0 bases to trimming and J lost 1 base, with 18 bases between them. This CDR3 reads CAISESINRVNNNYGYTF. As DNA, the CDR3 is TGTGCCATCAGTGAGTCGATAAACAGGGTAAATAATAACTATGGCTACACCTTC.

This clone was counted a single time. The rearrangement links TRBV9 to TRBJ1-5; D is undetermined. The germline gives CDR1 SGDLS, CDR2 YYNGEE. This CDR3 contains 13 residues. The CDR3 loop reads CASGVLGSQPQHF. For the CDR3, the DNA is TGTGCTTCGGGAGTCCTCGGAAGTCAGCCCCAGCATTTT.

The chain's CDR3 is CASSLVYRSGLVKNIQYF. The DNA of the CDR3 is TGTGCCAGCAGCTTAGTTTATAGGTCAGGGTTAGTCAAAAACATTCAGTACTTC. The chain links TRBV7-2 to TRBJ2-4; possible D gene TRBD1, 5 bases. The germline V gene has CDR1 SGHTA and CDR2 FQGNSA. Deletions cut 1 base from V and 3 bases from J, with 19 bases between. The CDR3 totals 18 residues.

The genes are TRBV15 and TRBJ2-1; tentative D call: TRBD2 (5 bases). The ends were cut back, 5 bases at V and 4 bases at J, with 18 bases in the middle. This CDR3 spans 16 amino acids. Per the germline V gene, CDR1 is LNHNV and CDR2 is YYDKDF (reference sequence). CDR3 DNA sequence: TGTGCCACCAGCCCGGCCCTGCTAGCTGGGTACAATGAGCAGTTCTTC. Encoded protein: CATSPALLAGYNEQFF.

The chain combines TRBV7-9 with TRBJ1-2, with D possibly TRBD1 on 6 matching bases. CDR1 is SEHNR, CDR2 FQNEAQ, per germline (reference sequence). Trimming removed 3 bases at V and 0 bases at J, with 8 bases between. This CDR3 spans 14 amino acids. The CDR3 bases are TGTGCCAGCAGCTTCGAGGGGGCTAACTATGGCTACACCTTC. Encoded protein: CASSFEGANYGYTF.

The chain couples TRBV3-1 (or the pseudogene TRBV3-2) to TRBJ1-2; 11 nucleotides agree with TRBD1. The germline gives CDR1 LGHDT, CDR2 YNNKEL (reference sequence). This CDR3 has 17 residues. V trimming: 4 bases; J trimming: 4 bases; junction bases outside the gene matches: 11. CDR3 amino acids: CASSLRWTGGSGYGYTF. In DNA form, the CDR3 reads TGTGCCAGCAGCCTTCGTTGGACAGGGGGCAGCGGCTATGGCTACACCTTC.

The rearrangement uses TRBV7-2 and TRBJ1-2; the D gene is possibly TRBD1 (5 bases). V was trimmed by 1 base and J by 6 bases, leaving 9 bases between them. The CDR3 runs to 13 residues. Germline values: CDR1 SGHTA, CDR2 FQGNSA. DNA for the CDR3: TGTGCCAGCAGCTTAGGTGTAGGGGATGGCTACACCTTC. Protein sequence: CASSLGVGDGYTF.

The V call is TRBV15, the J call TRBJ1-5, with 8 bases aligning to TRBD1. CDR1 LNHNV and CDR2 YYDKDF come from the germline V gene (reference sequence). V shed 0 bases and J 3 bases; nucleotides not matched to a gene: 10. There are 18 residues in the CDR3. The CDR3 sequence is CATSRDKFQGAVNQPQHF. In nucleotides, the CDR3 is TGTGCCACCAGCAGAGATAAATTCCAGGGGGCAGTCAATCAGCCCCAGCATTTT.

The chain joins TRBV6-2 or TRBV6-3 to TRBJ2-3, with a tentative D call TRBD2 (6 bases). V was cut by 6 bases and J by 9 bases, with 19 bases left in between. Germline assignment: CDR1 MNHEY and CDR2 SVGEGT. The CDR3 runs 14 residues. CDR3 in DNA: TGTGCCAGCAGCCGGGACTCGGTCCTCGGCACGCAGTATTTT. This codes for CASSRDSVLGTQYF.

The rearrangement links TRBV5-1 to TRBJ1-4; 7 nucleotides align to TRBD1. The CDR3 is made up of 15 amino acids. Germline trimming cut 1 base from V and 5 bases from J; bases unmatched to any gene: 5. Per germline, CDR1 SGHRS and CDR2 YFSETQ. CDR3 loop: CASSLTGVPNEKLFF. DNA for the CDR3: TGCGCCAGCAGCTTGACAGGGGTCCCCAATGAAAAACTGTTTTTT.

This clone showed up just once. The chain is built from TRBV18 and TRBJ1-2; D gene ambiguous. V lost 6 bases, J lost 5 bases, and 10 bases lay in between. Germline-derived CDR1 and CDR2 are KGHSH and LQKENI. CDR3 length: 12 residues. The chain's CDR3 is CASSFGDYGYTF. The CDR3 DNA is TGTGCCAGCTCCTTTGGGGATTATGGCTACACCTTC.

The chain combines TRBV15 with TRBJ1-2; TRBD1 agrees at 8 bases. This CDR3 region has 23 residues. Germline lookup yields CDR1 LNHNV and CDR2 YYDKDF (reference sequence). V dropped 0 bases and J dropped 4; count of bases not matched to a gene: 28. The CDR3 sequence: CATSRDLGDRQGSKMVTRYGYTF. CDR3 sequence (DNA): TGTGCCACCAGCAGAGATCTGGGGGATAGACAGGGGTCAAAGATGGTGACTCGCTATGGCTACACCTTC.

The V call is TRBV5-6, the J call TRBJ2-2; D is undetermined. The CDR3 contains 16 residues. V was pared by 2 bases and J by 3 bases, with 14 bases between. Germline V lookup: CDR1 SGHDT, CDR2 YYEEEE. The CDR3 bases are TGTGCCAGCAGCTTTTGGGTCGCCCCCCACACCGGGGAGCTGTTTTTT. Its protein product is CASSFWVAPHTGELFF.

The V call is TRBV7-8, the J call TRBJ1-2; no firm D call. V was pared by 5 bases and J by 2 bases, with 12 bases between. The CDR3 is 14 amino acids. Germline CDR1 and CDR2: SGHVS and FQNEAQ. In DNA, the CDR3 is TGTGCCAGCAGCCCCGCAGGAGGGAACTATGGCTACACCTTC. Protein: CASSPAGGNYGYTF.